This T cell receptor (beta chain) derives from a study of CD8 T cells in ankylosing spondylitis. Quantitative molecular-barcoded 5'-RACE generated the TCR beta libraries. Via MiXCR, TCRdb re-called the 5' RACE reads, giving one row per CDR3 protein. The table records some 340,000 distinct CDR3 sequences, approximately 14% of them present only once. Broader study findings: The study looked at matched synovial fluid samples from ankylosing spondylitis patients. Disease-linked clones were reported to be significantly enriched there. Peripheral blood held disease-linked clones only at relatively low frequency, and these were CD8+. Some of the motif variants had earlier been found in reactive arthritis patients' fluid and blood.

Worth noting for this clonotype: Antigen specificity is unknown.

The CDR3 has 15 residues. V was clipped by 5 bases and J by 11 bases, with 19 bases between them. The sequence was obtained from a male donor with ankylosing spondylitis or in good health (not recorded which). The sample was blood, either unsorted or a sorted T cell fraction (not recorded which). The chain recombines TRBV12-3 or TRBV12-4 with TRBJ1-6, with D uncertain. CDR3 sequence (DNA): TGTGCCAGCAGTAAGAGGACGGCCCAGCACCCACCCCTCCACTTT. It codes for CASSKRTAQHPPLHF.